This T cell receptor beta chain was documented in a study of radiotherapy plus CTLA-4 blockade in lung cancer. Study-wide background: Of the patients, roughly 20% showed objective responses and roughly 31% attained disease control. Whole-study results and caveats: The authors reported that early blood T cell clone dynamics, with interferon-beta, best predicted response. TCR clones of tumor origin grew in blood after radiotherapy plus ipilimumab.

The CDR3 loop spans 16 amino acids. CDR1 is MNHNY and CDR2 is SVGAGI in the germline V gene (reference sequence). With 2 bases removed from V and 3 bases from J, the gap between germline ends came to 16 bases. This clone was seen a handful of times. Its antigen is not known. Clones were read by immunoSEQ multiplex PCR, and TCRdb kept only the in-frame ones, dropping some. The repertoire has some 71,000 clones, 65% to 85% of them found once; the top ten carry approximately 16%. Treatment of patients with chemo-refractory metastatic non-small-cell lung cancer consisted of focal radiation plus CTLA-4 blockade with ipilimumab.

Here the sequenced sample was peripheral blood, taken from a patient treated with radiotherapy plus ipilimumab. This sequence originates from a human donor with non-small cell lung cancer whose response to radiotherapy plus ipilimumab could not be evaluated. Some clones in this sample may be carry-over from other donors' samples. V and J are TRBV6-6 and TRBJ1-2; D possibly corresponds to TRBD1 (5 bases). This CDR3 reads CASSYGPSDNHYGYTF. DNA for the CDR3: TGTGCCAGCAGTTACGGCCCCTCGGACAACCACTATGGCTACACCTTC.